Below are 5 T cell receptor beta chains sequenced from a single sample in a study of blood T cell repertoires in COVID-19. Measured with immunoSEQ multiplex PCR; TCRdb has only the in-frame clones, and not every one. The table records tens of thousands of clones, about 90% of them present only once. Sequenced sample: peripheral blood. Receptors were obtained from a human donor with active COVID-19. The donor label of this sample is uncertain.

This sequence joins TRBV4-2 and TRBJ2-7, with 10 nucleotides matching TRBD1. The germline CDR1 and CDR2 sequences are LGHNA and YNFKEQ. The CDR3 is made up of 18 amino acids. V shed 1 base, J shed 1 base, and the junction held 10 bases outside the gene matches. The CDR3 region is CASSQAYQGQGLSYEQYF. The CDR3 nucleotides read TGTGCCAGCAGCCAAGCATACCAGGGACAGGGGTTGTCCTACGAGCAGTACTTC.

The chain has TRBV5-4 and TRBJ2-3; D not certain. The CDR3 spans 13 residues. Germline V lookup: CDR1 SGHNT, CDR2 YYREEE (reference sequence). Trimming shortened V by 5 bases and J by 0 bases, and 7 bases separated the two germline ends. The CDR3 DNA is TGTGCCAGCAGTTTGACTAGCACAGATACGCAGTATTTT. Residues: CASSLTSTDTQYF.

V and J are TRBV5-4 and TRBJ2-3, with 11 bases matching TRBD2. Germline values: CDR1 SGHNT, CDR2 YYREEE (reference sequence). This CDR3 has 19 residues. V dropped 4 bases and J dropped 4; count of bases not matched to a gene: 17. CDR3 bases: TGTGCCAGCAGCCACCTGGGGGGTAGCGGGAGGGCCACCGCAGATACGCAGTATTTT. As protein: CASSHLGGSGRATADTQYF.

The gene calls are TRBV18 and TRBJ2-5; TRBD1 matches 10 bases. From germline, CDR1 is KGHSH and CDR2 LQKENI. V lost 0 bases, J lost 1 base, and 8 bases stayed unmatched. The CDR3 length is 18 residues. CDR3: CASSPPDGTGVSQETQYF. The CDR3 DNA reads as TGTGCCAGCTCACCACCTGACGGGACAGGGGTGAGCCAAGAGACCCAGTACTTC.

The table lists this clone with a count of one. This chain links TRBV7-2 with TRBJ2-1; TRBD2 matches at 7 bases. V trimming: 5 bases; J trimming: 4 bases; junction bases outside the gene matches: 8. The germline CDR1 and CDR2 sequences are SGHTA and FQGNSA. The CDR3 extends over 15 amino acids. The CDR3 reads CASSPSRESYNEQFF. In DNA, the CDR3 is TGTGCCAGCAGCCCCTCGCGGGAGTCTTACAATGAGCAGTTCTTC. Drawing the rest from reference TRBV7-2 and TRBJ2-1, the complete variable domain is GAGVSQSPSNKVTEKGKDVELRCDPISGHTALYWYRQSLGQGLEFLIYFQGNSAPDKSGLPSDRFSAERTGGSVSTLTIQRTQQEDSAVYLCASSPSRESYNEQFFGPGTRLTVL.